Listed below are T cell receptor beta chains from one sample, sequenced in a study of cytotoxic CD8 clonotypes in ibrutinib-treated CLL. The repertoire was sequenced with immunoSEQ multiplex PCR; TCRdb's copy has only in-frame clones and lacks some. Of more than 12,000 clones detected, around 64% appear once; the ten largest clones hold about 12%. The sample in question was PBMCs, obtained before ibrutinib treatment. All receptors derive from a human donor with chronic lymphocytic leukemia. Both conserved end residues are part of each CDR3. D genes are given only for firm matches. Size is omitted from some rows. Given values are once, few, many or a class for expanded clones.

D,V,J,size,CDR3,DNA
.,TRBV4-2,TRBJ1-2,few,CASSQLSGDYGYTF,TGTGCCAGCAGCCAACTGTCAGGGGACTATGGCTACACCTTC
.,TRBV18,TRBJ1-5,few,CASSPTPGQPQHF,TGTGCCAGCTCACCAACCCCCGGGCAGCCCCAGCATTTT
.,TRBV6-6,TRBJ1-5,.,CASSYPGPQHF,TGTGCCAGCAGTTACCCGGGGCCCCAGCATTTT
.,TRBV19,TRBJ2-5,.,CASSRGATPTGAGTQYF,TGTGCCAGTAGTCGGGGGGCCACCCCGACAGGCGCCGGGACCCAGTACTTC
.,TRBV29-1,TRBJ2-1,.,CSTDNEQFF,TGCAGCACTGACAATGAGCAGTTCTTC
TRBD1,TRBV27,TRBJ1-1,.,CASSFWGDREAFF,TGTGCCAGCAGTTTTTGGGGGGACAGAGAAGCTTTCTTT
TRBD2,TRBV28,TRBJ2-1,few,CASSSSSGGNEQFF,TGTGCCAGCAGTTCCTCTAGCGGCGGCAATGAGCAGTTCTTC
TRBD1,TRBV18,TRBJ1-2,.,CASSPRTGRLHGYTF,TGTGCCAGCTCACCTAGGACAGGGCGGCTGCACGGCTACACCTTC
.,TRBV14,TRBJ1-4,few,CASSQGPVGWTEKLFF,TGTGCCAGCAGCCAAGGGCCCGTGGGGTGGACTGAAAAACTGTTTTTT
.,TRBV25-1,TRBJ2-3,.,CASSDVGRGDTQYF,TGTGCCAGCAGTGACGTGGGACGAGGAGATACGCAGTATTTT
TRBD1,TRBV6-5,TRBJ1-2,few,CASRQGDGYTF,TGTGCCAGCAGACAGGGGGACGGCTACACCTTC
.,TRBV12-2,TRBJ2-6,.,CASRLRNSGANVLTF,TGTGCAAGTCGCCTTAGAAATAGTGGGGCCAACGTCCTGACTTTC
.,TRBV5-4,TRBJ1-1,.,CASSLGASGMNTEAFF,TGTGCCAGCAGCCTCGGCGCTTCCGGGATGAACACTGAAGCTTTCTTT
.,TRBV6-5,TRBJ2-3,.,CASSYSGRAADTQYF,TGTGCCAGCAGTTACTCTGGCAGGGCGGCAGATACGCAGTATTTT
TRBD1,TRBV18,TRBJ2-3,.,CASSPGTGTVADTQYF,TGTGCCAGCTCACCGGGAACCGGGACAGTTGCAGATACGCAGTATTTT
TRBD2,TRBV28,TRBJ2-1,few,CASSSSPGLANEQFF,TGTGCCAGCAGTTCGTCTCCGGGACTAGCAAATGAGCAGTTCTTC
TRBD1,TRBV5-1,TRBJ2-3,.,CASSPRPGTGVTDTQYF,TGCGCCAGCAGCCCCCGCCCCGGGACAGGGGTGACAGATACGCAGTATTTT
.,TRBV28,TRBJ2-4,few,CATQSGLAKNIQYF,TGTGCCACCCAAAGTGGTTTAGCCAAAAACATTCAGTACTTC
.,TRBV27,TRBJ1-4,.,CASSLLGQGDSEKLFF,TGTGCCAGCAGTTTATTGGGTCAGGGAGACTCCGAAAAACTGTTTTTT
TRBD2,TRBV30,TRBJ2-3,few,CAWSGGGDTQYF,TGTGCCTGGAGTGGGGGAGGGGATACGCAGTATTTT
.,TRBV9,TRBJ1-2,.,CASSGQGANYGYTF,TGTGCCAGCAGCGGGCAGGGCGCTAACTATGGCTACACCTTC
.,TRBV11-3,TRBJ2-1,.,CASSHSRSGYNEQFF,TGTGCCAGCAGCCATTCACGATCGGGGTACAATGAGCAGTTCTTC
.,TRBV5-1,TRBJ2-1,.,CASSLVREDGEQFF,TGCGCCAGCAGCTTGGTTAGGGAGGATGGTGAGCAGTTCTTC